This record covers a single T cell receptor (beta chain). The CDR3 covers 16 residues. Germline assignment: CDR1 LNHDA and CDR2 SQIVND (reference sequence). The ends were cut back, 6 bases at V and 1 base at J, with 17 bases in the middle. The sample comes from a study of blood T cell repertoires in COVID-19. At the level of the study: Italy, Spain and the United States were the sources of the convalescent and acute COVID-19 samples. PBMCs, B-cell-depleted T cells, or T cells were the source of the cDNA or gDNA that made up the material.

Generated by immunoSEQ multiplex PCR, the TCRdb table keeps only in-frame clones and is missing some. The sample includes more than 85,000 clones, 84% of them seen just once. V gene TRBV19 combines with J gene TRBJ2-3, with D unresolved. Sequencing was carried out using peripheral blood. This clonotype was sampled from an elderly woman with active or convalescent COVID-19. CDR3 sequence reads: CASSPAPRSGTDTQYF. For the CDR3, the DNA is TGTGCCAGTAGCCCAGCCCCAAGGAGTGGCACAGATACGCAGTATTTT.